Following are 7 T cell receptor beta chains from one sample sequenced in a study of shared clonotypes between healthy human individuals. Profiling relied on immunoSEQ multiplex PCR, and the TCRdb table lists in-frame clones only, not all of them. The data contain 2 million to 2.5 million clones, more than 85% of them singletons. The sample consisted of naive CD4+ T cells from PBMCs. As to subset: CD45RA+ positively selected. Every receptor here comes from a man aged 18 to 35 in good health. Some clones in this sample may be carry-over from other donors' samples.

Points on this clone: One end of the junction does not line up with germline, which may come from a read error. The same CDR3 is also encoded by other DNA sequences in this sample. This chain connects TRBV7-2 to TRBJ2-3; TRBD2 matches at 10 bases. Germline V gives CDR1 SGHTA, CDR2 FQGNSA. The CDR3 loop spans 14 amino acids. CDR3 loop: CASSLAGGTDTQYF. The CDR3 nucleotides are TGTGCCAGCAGCCTAGCGGGAGGCACAGATACGCAGTATTTT.

The gene calls are TRBV10-3 and TRBJ2-6; D remains ambiguous. The V gene's germline CDR1 is ENHRY and CDR2 SYGVKD. This CDR3 has 16 amino acids. V dropped 1 base and J dropped 0 bases, with 7 bases sitting between them. The CDR3 bases are TGTGCCATCAGTGAGTACTCGAGCTCTGGGGCCAACGTCCTGACTTTC. It is translated as CAISEYSSSGANVLTF.

V gene TRBV28 combines with J gene TRBJ1-2, with D possibly being TRBD1 (6 bases). The CDR3 loop spans 14 amino acids. CDR1 and CDR2 (germline): MDHEN, SYDVKM. V was clipped by 5 bases and J by 7 bases, with 17 bases between them. Here the CDR3 DNA reads TGTGCCAGCAGTCCCAGGGGTGTTGCTGGTGGCTACACCTTC. Protein: CASSPRGVAGGYTF.

The chain joins TRBV11-3 to TRBJ1-1; tentative D call: TRBD1 (5 bases). Per germline, CDR1 SGHNT and CDR2 YENEEA. Trimming took 0 bases from V and 10 from J, leaving 21 bases between them. The CDR3 length is 16 residues. The DNA for the CDR3 is TGTGCCAGCAGCTTAGATCTTGTCCCGGGGGTCGGAGGAGCTTTCTTT. Residues: CASSLDLVPGVGGAFF.

The chain joins TRBV4-1 to TRBJ1-2; D remains ambiguous. The CDR3 extends over 12 amino acids. In germline, CDR1 is MGHRA, CDR2 YSYEKL. Trimming removed 0 bases at V and 7 bases at J, with 6 bases between. In nucleotides, the CDR3 is TGCGCCAGCAGCCAAGAGAGCTCTGGCTACACCTTC. Protein: CASSQESSGYTF.

This chain connects TRBV5-1 to TRBJ2-7; no firm D call. The CDR3 has 14 residues. Trimming stripped 0 bases from V and 6 bases from J, with 13 bases between. Germline-derived CDR1 and CDR2 are SGHRS and YFSETQ. CDR3 sequence (DNA): TGCGCCAGCAGCTTGGGGCAGTTATCCCGCGAGCAGTACTTC. This translates into CASSLGQLSREQYF.

The V and J genes are TRBV13 and TRBJ2-1, with a weak D call TRBD2 (6 bases). V was trimmed by 3 bases and J by 3 bases, leaving 21 bases between them. There are 18 residues in the CDR3. Per germline, CDR1 PRHDT and CDR2 FYEKMQ (reference sequence). The CDR3 DNA is TGTGCCAGCAGCTTTTCCTCGCCAAGCGGGCTTGTCTACAATGAGCAGTTCTTC. This codes for CASSFSSPSGLVYNEQFF. The complete variable domain, with remaining parts taken from reference TRBV13 and TRBJ2-1, reads AAGVIQSPRHLIKEKRETATLKCYPIPRHDTVYWYQQGPGQDPQFLISFYEKMQSDKGSIPDRFSAQQFSDYHSELNMSSLELGDSALYFCASSFSSPSGLVYNEQFFGPGTRLTVL.